This T cell receptor (beta chain) stems from a study of CD8+ T cells in alopecia areata. Study details: Treated patients swallowed 5 to 10 mg of oral tofacitinib twice daily. Tofacitinib treatment spanned 6 to 18 months, with 6 months off drug afterward. Regarding the study as a whole: An increase in clonality over normal scalp was evident in lesional scalp, especially alopecia totalis/universalis.

Collection of lesional scalp punch biopsies and peripheral blood was performed in alopecia areata patients. Following RNA extraction, reverse transcription yielded cDNA that acted as the sequencing template. Profiled with immunoSEQ multiplex PCR; TCRdb holds only in-frame clones, not every one. The sample contains roughly 150,000 clones, approximately 87% of which appear only once. Comment on this clone: Its antigen is currently unknown.

Sequencing was performed on CD8+ T cells sorted from blood, taken at week 0. This sequence was found in a human donor with alopecia areata.

The CDR3 coding sequence is TGCGCCAGCGGCCCCGGGACAGGGGGTACTGAAGCTTTCTTT. Translated: CASGPGTGGTEAFF. J is TRBJ1-1 and V is TRBV5-1, with 11 bases aligning to TRBD1. This CDR3 is 14 amino acids long. V gave up 7 bases and J gave up 5 bases; unmatched junction bases: 7. From germline, CDR1 is SGHRS and CDR2 YFSETQ.